This T cell receptor beta chain was retrieved from a study of T cell responses to AZD1222 COVID-19 vaccine. Study observations and caveats: Donors skewed white British and female; clonal diversity was possibly underestimated. Baseline serostatus was positive in only six or seven AZD1222 recipients.

As concerns this clone: The antigen remains undetermined.

The method was immunoSEQ multiplex PCR; TCRdb's version includes in-frame clones alone and lacks a portion of them. The sample has nearly 110,000 clones, over 80% seen once. The CDR3 loop spans 15 amino acids. Trimming cost V 5 bases and J 5 bases; bases outside gene matches: 8. Germline CDR1 and CDR2: MNHEY and SVGAGI. The gene calls are TRBV6-5 and TRBJ2-1, with 8 nucleotides matching TRBD2. This specimen was peripheral blood, taken 28 days after the second AZD1222 dose. The source of this sequence is an adult who received the AZD1222 COVID-19 vaccine. The CDR3 nucleotides are TGTGCCAGCAGTCGGGAGGGATCGGGTCACAATGAGCAGTTCTTC. Translating gives CASSREGSGHNEQFF.